This section outlines one TCR beta chain sequence together with its context. Its specificity is not known. No patient had received any treatment before thyroid surgery. This entry is derived from a study of metastatic and nonmetastatic thyroid tumors. About the research overall: Repertoires of blood and of tissue (tumor or nodule) from malignant and benign thyroid patients were compared. Study results and limitations: Within blood and tumor, benign nodules reportedly had significantly lower TCR beta diversity than malignant thyroid tumors did.

TCRdb re-clonotyped the PCR reads through MiXCR. Seen here are some 20,000 clones, approximately 34% observed once, and the top ten hold approximately 28%. The CDR3 consists of 15 residues. The V end lost 0 bases, the J end lost 6 bases, and 12 bases lay between the germline ends. This chain joins TRBV12-3 or TRBV12-4 and TRBJ2-1; a weak D match, TRBD1 (5 bases). Sequenced input: tumor tissue. This clonotype was obtained from a female donor with papillary thyroid cancer or a benign thyroid nodule (not recorded which). Some clones in this sample may be carry-over from other donors' samples. This chain's CDR3 is CASSLARQGLNEQFF. The CDR3 DNA reads as TGTGCCAGCAGTTTAGCTCGTCAGGGTCTCAATGAGCAGTTCTTC.